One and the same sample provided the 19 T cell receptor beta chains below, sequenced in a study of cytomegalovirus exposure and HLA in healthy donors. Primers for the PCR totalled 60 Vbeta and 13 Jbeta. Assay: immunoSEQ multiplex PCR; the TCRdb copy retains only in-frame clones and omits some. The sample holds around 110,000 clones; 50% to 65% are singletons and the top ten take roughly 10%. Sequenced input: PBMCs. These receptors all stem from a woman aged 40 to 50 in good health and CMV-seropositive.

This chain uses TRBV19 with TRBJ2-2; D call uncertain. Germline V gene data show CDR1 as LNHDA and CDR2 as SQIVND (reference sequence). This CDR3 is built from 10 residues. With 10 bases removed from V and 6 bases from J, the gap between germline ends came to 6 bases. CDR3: CATRAGELFF. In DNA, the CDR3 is TGTGCCACTCGTGCCGGGGAGCTGTTTTTT.

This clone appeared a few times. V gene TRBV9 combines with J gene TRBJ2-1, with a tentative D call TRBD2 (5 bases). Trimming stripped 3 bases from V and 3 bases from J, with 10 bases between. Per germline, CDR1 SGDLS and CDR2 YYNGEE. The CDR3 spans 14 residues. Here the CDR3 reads CASSGSGLYNEQFF. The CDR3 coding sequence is TGTGCCAGCAGCGGGAGCGGCCTCTACAATGAGCAGTTCTTC.

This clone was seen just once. CDR3 region: CARSFLVTGFAYNEQFF. The CDR3, as DNA: TGTGCCAGAAGCTTCCTCGTAACAGGCTTCGCCTACAATGAGCAGTTCTTC. This chain links TRBV5-3 with TRBJ2-1; tentative D call: TRBD1 (5 bases). TRBV5-3 counts as an open reading frame of uncertain function. V lost 2 bases and J 2 bases, leaving 17 bases between the germline ends. This CDR3 comprises 17 residues.

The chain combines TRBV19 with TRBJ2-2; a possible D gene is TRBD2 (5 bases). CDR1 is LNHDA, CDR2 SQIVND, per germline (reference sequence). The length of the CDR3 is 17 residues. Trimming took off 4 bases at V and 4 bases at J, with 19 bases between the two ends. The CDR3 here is CASSSRVLAWATGELFF. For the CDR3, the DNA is TGTGCCAGTAGTAGTAGGGTTCTAGCTTGGGCCACCGGGGAGCTGTTTTTT.

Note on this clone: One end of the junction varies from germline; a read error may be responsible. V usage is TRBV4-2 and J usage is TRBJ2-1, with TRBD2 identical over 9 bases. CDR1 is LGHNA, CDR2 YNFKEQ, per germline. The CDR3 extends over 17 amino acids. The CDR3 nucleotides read TGTGCCAGCAGCCAAGATTTGCTAGCGGGGAAGTACAATGAGCAGCTCTTC. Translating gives CASSQDLLAGKYNEQLF.

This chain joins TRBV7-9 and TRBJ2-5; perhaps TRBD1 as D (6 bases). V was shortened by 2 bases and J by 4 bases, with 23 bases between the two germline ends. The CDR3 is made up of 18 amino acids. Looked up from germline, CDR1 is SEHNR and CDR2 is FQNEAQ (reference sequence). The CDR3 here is CASSLKGGPGAGRETQYF. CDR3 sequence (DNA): TGTGCCAGCAGCTTAAAAGGGGGACCAGGGGCGGGCCGAGAGACCCAGTACTTC.

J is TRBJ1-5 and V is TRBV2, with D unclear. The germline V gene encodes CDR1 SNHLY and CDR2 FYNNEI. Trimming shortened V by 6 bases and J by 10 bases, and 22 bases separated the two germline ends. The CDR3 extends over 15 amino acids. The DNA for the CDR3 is TGTGCCAGCAGGGGAGGGTACGGAATCAGAGGTCCCCAGCATTTT. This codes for CASRGGYGIRGPQHF.

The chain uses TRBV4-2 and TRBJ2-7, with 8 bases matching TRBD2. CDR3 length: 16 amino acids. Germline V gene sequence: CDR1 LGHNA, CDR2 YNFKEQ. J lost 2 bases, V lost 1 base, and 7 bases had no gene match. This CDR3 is CASSQGASGLAYEQYF. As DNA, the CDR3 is TGTGCCAGCAGCCAAGGGGCTAGCGGGCTCGCCTACGAGCAGTACTTC.

CDR3 amino acids: CASSFPGNGNTIYF. Written as DNA, the CDR3 is TGTGCCAGCAGCTTCCCAGGGAATGGAAACACCATATATTTT. V usage is TRBV7-9 and J usage is TRBJ1-3, with D perhaps TRBD1 (5 bases). The CDR3 runs to 14 residues. Between the trimmed V and J ends, which lost 3 bases and 3 bases, there was a span of 9 bases. Germline loops: CDR1 SEHNR, CDR2 FQNEAQ (reference sequence).

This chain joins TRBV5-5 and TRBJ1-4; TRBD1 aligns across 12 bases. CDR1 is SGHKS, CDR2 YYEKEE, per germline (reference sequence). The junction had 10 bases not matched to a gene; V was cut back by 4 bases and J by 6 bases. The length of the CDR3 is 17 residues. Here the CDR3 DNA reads TGTGCCAGCAGCCCCACGGGACAGGGGGCGATTTATGAAAAACTGTTTTTT. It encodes CASSPTGQGAIYEKLFF.

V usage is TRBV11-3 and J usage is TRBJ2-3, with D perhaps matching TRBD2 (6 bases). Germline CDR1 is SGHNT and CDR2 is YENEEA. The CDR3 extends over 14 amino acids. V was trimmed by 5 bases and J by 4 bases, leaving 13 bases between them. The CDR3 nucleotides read TGTGCCAGCAGCCCCGGGCGGGGATCAGATACGCAGTATTTT. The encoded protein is CASSPGRGSDTQYF.

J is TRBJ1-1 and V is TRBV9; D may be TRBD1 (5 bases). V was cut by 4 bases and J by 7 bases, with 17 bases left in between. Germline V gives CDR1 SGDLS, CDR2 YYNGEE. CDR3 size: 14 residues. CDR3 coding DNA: TGTGCCAGCAGCCAGGCCAGGGTTCTTAGTGAAGCTTTCTTT. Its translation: CASSQARVLSEAFF.

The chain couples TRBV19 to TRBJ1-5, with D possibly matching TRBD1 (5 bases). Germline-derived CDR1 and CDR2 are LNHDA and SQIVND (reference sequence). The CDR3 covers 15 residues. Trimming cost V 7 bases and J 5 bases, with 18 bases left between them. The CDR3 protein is CASTLGRGKDQPQHF. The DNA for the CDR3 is TGTGCCAGTACACTAGGACGGGGGAAGGATCAGCCCCAGCATTTT.

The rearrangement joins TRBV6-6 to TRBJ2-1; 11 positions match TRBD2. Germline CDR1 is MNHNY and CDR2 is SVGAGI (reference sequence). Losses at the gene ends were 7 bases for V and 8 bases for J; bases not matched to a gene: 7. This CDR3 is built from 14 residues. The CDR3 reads CASTRVAGGHEQFF. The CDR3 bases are TGTGCCAGCACCCGGGTAGCGGGAGGGCATGAGCAGTTCTTC.

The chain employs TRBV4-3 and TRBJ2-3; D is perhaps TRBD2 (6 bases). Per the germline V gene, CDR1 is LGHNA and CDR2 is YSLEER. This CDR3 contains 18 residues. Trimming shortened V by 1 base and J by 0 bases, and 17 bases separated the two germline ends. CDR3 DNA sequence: TGCGCCAGCAGCCAAGGTCTTGGGGGGACTCCTAGCACAGATACGCAGTATTTT. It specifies CASSQGLGGTPSTDTQYF.

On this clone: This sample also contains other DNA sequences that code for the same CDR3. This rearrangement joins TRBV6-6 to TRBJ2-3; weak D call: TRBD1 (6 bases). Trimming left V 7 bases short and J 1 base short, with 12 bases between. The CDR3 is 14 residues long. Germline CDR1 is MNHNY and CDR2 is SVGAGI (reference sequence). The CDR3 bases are TGTGCCAGCACGTCCCGACAGGGCACAGATACGCAGTATTTT. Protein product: CASTSRQGTDTQYF.

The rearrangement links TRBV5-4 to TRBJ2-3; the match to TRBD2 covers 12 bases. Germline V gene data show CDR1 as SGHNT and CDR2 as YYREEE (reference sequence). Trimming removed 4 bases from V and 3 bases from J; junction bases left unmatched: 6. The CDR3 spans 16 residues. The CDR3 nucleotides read TGTGCCAGCAGCGCGACTAGCGGGAGTATTACAGATACGCAGTATTTT. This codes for CASSATSGSITDTQYF. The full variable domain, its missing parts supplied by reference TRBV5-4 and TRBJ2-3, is ETGVTQSPTHLIKTRGQQVTLRCSSQSGHNTVSWYQQALGQGPQFIFQYYREEENGRGNFPPRFSGLQFPNYSSELNVNALELDDSALYLCASSATSGSITDTQYFGPGTRLTVL.

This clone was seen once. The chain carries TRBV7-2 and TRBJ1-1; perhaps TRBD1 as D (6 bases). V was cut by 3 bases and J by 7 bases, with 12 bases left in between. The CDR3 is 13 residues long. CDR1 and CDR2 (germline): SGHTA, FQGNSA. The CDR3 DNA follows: TGTGCCAGCAGCTTTGGGACACCGCTTGAAGCTTTCTTT. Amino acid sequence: CASSFGTPLEAFF. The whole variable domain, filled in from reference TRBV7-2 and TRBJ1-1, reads GAGVSQSPSNKVTEKGKDVELRCDPISGHTALYWYRQSLGQGLEFLIYFQGNSAPDKSGLPSDRFSAERTGGSVSTLTIQRTQQEDSAVYLCASSFGTPLEAFFGQGTRLTVV.

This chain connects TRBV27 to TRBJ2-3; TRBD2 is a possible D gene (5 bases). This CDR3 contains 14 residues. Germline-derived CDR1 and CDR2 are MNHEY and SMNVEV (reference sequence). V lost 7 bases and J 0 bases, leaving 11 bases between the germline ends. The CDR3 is CASTTGMSTDTQYF. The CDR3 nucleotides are TGTGCCAGCACCACCGGGATGAGCACAGATACGCAGTATTTT.